The rows below give T cell receptor beta chains drawn from one sample of a study of T cell responses to AZD1222 COVID-19 vaccine. Sequenced by immunoSEQ multiplex PCR; TCRdb stores in-frame clones only, minus some. The sample lists 100,000 or so clones; less than 90% were seen once. The starting material was peripheral blood, obtained on day 0 of AZD1222 vaccination. The source is an adult in good health. Each CDR3 is given with its conserved first and last residue. The order of the fields is J gene, V gene, CDR3 length, clone size, D gene, CDR3 DNA, CDR3 protein. D genes are given only for firm matches. Size values are once, few and many counts, or a class for expanded clones, and some rows have none.

j_call: TRBJ1-1; v_call: TRBV4-3; cdr3_length: 16; clone_size: -; d_call: -; cdr3_nt: TGCGCCAGCAGCCAAGGGAGGGTCGTGAGAAGCACTGAAGCTTTCTTT; cdr3_aa: CASSQGRVVRSTEAFF
j_call: TRBJ1-5; v_call: TRBV30; cdr3_length: 14; clone_size: -; d_call: -; cdr3_nt: TGTGCCTGCGCGGTCGGACAGCGCAATCAGCCCCAGCATTTT; cdr3_aa: CACAVGQRNQPQHF
j_call: TRBJ1-1; v_call: TRBV3-1/TRBV3-2; cdr3_length: 12; clone_size: -; d_call: -; cdr3_nt: TGTGCCAGCAGCCAAGGGCCGACCCAAGCTTTCTTT; cdr3_aa: CASSQGPTQAFF
j_call: TRBJ2-5; v_call: TRBV7-8; cdr3_length: 16; clone_size: -; d_call: TRBD1; cdr3_nt: TGTGCCAGCAGCTCAGGGACAGGGGGAATCCAAGAGACCCAGTACTTC; cdr3_aa: CASSSGTGGIQETQYF
j_call: TRBJ2-1; v_call: TRBV6-4; cdr3_length: 13; clone_size: once; d_call: TRBD1; cdr3_nt: TGTGCCAGCAGTGGGGACAGGGGAGATGAGCAGTTCTTC; cdr3_aa: CASSGDRGDEQFF
j_call: TRBJ1-1; v_call: TRBV25-1; cdr3_length: 16; clone_size: -; d_call: TRBD1; cdr3_nt: TGTGCCAGCAGTGCAGGGGGTGGTTCTTTGGGCACTGAAGCTTTCTTT; cdr3_aa: CASSAGGGSLGTEAFF
j_call: TRBJ2-7; v_call: TRBV15; cdr3_length: 16; clone_size: -; d_call: TRBD1; cdr3_nt: TGTGCCACCAGCAGAGACGATTCGGGACAGGGCTACGAGCAGTACTTC; cdr3_aa: CATSRDDSGQGYEQYF
j_call: TRBJ2-2; v_call: TRBV7-9; cdr3_length: 16; clone_size: few; d_call: -; cdr3_nt: TGTGCCAGCAGCTTCCCGGGCCTCCGAGGCACCGGGGAGCTGTTTTTT; cdr3_aa: CASSFPGLRGTGELFF
j_call: TRBJ2-7; v_call: TRBV27; cdr3_length: 14; clone_size: -; d_call: TRBD1; cdr3_nt: TGTGCCAGCAGGCCGGGGACAGGGGGCGTTAAGCAGTACTTC; cdr3_aa: CASRPGTGGVKQYF
j_call: TRBJ2-7; v_call: TRBV11-1; cdr3_length: 15; clone_size: -; d_call: -; cdr3_nt: TGTGCCAGCAGCTTCGGACTTACGGAAGACTACGAGCAGTACTTC; cdr3_aa: CASSFGLTEDYEQYF
j_call: TRBJ2-5; v_call: TRBV19; cdr3_length: 15; clone_size: -; d_call: TRBD2; cdr3_nt: TGTGCCAGCCGGGGGGTAGGGGCCGGTTCAGAGACCCAGTACTTC; cdr3_aa: CASRGVGAGSETQYF
j_call: TRBJ2-6; v_call: TRBV2; cdr3_length: 16; clone_size: -; d_call: -; cdr3_nt: TGTGCCAGCAAGGGTCAGGCGTTCTCTGGGGCCAACGTCCTGACTTTC; cdr3_aa: CASKGQAFSGANVLTF
j_call: TRBJ1-4; v_call: TRBV28; cdr3_length: 13; clone_size: -; d_call: -; cdr3_nt: TGTGCCAGCAGTTCCTCAATTAATGAAAAACTGTTTTTT; cdr3_aa: CASSSSINEKLFF
j_call: TRBJ2-5; v_call: TRBV7-9; cdr3_length: 14; clone_size: -; d_call: -; cdr3_nt: TGTGCCAGCAGCCAAGACACCTCCCAAGAGACCCAGTACTTC; cdr3_aa: CASSQDTSQETQYF
j_call: TRBJ1-5; v_call: TRBV5-5; cdr3_length: 13; clone_size: -; d_call: -; cdr3_nt: TGTGCCAGCAGCACGCAGGGTGGTCAGCCCCAGCATTTT; cdr3_aa: CASSTQGGQPQHF
j_call: TRBJ1-2; v_call: TRBV5-4; cdr3_length: 16; clone_size: -; d_call: TRBD1; cdr3_nt: TGTGCCAGCAGCCAACGGGACAGGGGTGAGTCGGATGGCTACACCTTC; cdr3_aa: CASSQRDRGESDGYTF
j_call: TRBJ1-2; v_call: TRBV5-1; cdr3_length: 13; clone_size: -; d_call: -; cdr3_nt: TGCGCCAGCAGCCCCCAGGATGGCTATGGCTACACCTTC; cdr3_aa: CASSPQDGYGYTF
j_call: TRBJ2-7; v_call: TRBV19; cdr3_length: 13; clone_size: -; d_call: -; cdr3_nt: TGTGCCAGTACCAAACCAGGGTCCTACGAGCAGTACTTC; cdr3_aa: CASTKPGSYEQYF
j_call: TRBJ2-1; v_call: TRBV20-1; cdr3_length: 11; clone_size: few; d_call: -; cdr3_nt: TGCAGTTCCAGGAGGTCCAATGAGCAGTTCTTC; cdr3_aa: CSSRRSNEQFF
j_call: TRBJ2-1; v_call: TRBV29-1; cdr3_length: 14; clone_size: -; d_call: -; cdr3_nt: TGCAGCGTTGGGATGGGCATACTTGGTGGTGAGCAGTTCTTC; cdr3_aa: CSVGMGILGGEQFF
j_call: TRBJ2-1; v_call: TRBV9; cdr3_length: 17; clone_size: -; d_call: TRBD2; cdr3_nt: TGTGCCAGCAGTGTACATGGGGCGGGGGGCCCCTACAATGAGCAGTTCTTC; cdr3_aa: CASSVHGAGGPYNEQFF
j_call: TRBJ1-1; v_call: TRBV14; cdr3_length: 13; clone_size: -; d_call: -; cdr3_nt: TGTGCCAGCAGCCAAGATCTGGGGTTTAAGGCTTTCTTT; cdr3_aa: CASSQDLGFKAFF
j_call: TRBJ1-1; v_call: TRBV7-9; cdr3_length: 15; clone_size: -; d_call: TRBD1; cdr3_nt: TGTGCCAGCAGCCGACAGACAGGGATAGGCACTGAAGCTTTCTTT; cdr3_aa: CASSRQTGIGTEAFF
j_call: TRBJ1-1; v_call: TRBV29-1; cdr3_length: 13; clone_size: -; d_call: -; cdr3_nt: TGCAGCGTCCTCAGGGGTTCAGACACTGAAGCTTTCTTT; cdr3_aa: CSVLRGSDTEAFF
j_call: TRBJ2-3; v_call: TRBV27; cdr3_length: 14; clone_size: -; d_call: -; cdr3_nt: TGTGCCAGCAGCCCTGGATTCCTAACAGATACGCAGTATTTT; cdr3_aa: CASSPGFLTDTQYF
j_call: TRBJ1-2; v_call: TRBV6-1; cdr3_length: 15; clone_size: once; d_call: -; cdr3_nt: TGTGCCAGCAGTGAAGGGCAGACCGTTAACTATGGCTACACCTTC; cdr3_aa: CASSEGQTVNYGYTF